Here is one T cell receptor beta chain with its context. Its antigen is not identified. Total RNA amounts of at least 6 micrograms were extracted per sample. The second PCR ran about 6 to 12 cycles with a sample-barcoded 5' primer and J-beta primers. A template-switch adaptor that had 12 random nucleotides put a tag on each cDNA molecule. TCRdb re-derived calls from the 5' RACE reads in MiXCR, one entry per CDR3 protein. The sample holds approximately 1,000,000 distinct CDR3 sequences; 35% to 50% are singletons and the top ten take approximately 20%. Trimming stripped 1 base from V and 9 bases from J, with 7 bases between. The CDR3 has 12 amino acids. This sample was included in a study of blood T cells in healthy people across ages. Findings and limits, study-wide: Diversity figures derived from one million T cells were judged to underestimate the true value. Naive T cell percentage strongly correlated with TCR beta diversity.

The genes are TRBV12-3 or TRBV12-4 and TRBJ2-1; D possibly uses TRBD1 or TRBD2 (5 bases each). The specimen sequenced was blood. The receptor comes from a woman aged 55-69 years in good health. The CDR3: CASSLERGEQFF. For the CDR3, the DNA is TGTGCCAGCAGTTTAGAGAGGGGTGAGCAGTTCTTC.